Sequencing of this T cell receptor (beta chain) was carried out in a study of vaccination and CD4 T cells after COVID-19. Overall study context: The convalescents included six males and four females, and among them two were Hispanic while seven were Caucasian. The authors gave control cultures a CEFX pool, an HIV-1 Nef pool, or no peptide.

The Oncomine TCR Beta short-read assay was applied to DNA of cultured CD4+ T cells. The source of extracted genomic DNA was cultured CD4+ T cells. TCRdb reprocessed the PCR reads via MiXCR and lists one record per CDR3 protein. Of approximately 3,800 distinct CDR3 sequences listed, about 71% are singletons. Germline lookup yields CDR1 SGHAT and CDR2 FQNNGV. The V end was cut by 2 bases, the J end by 1 base, with 5 bases between. The CDR3 consists of 13 residues. About this clonotype itself: The target antigen is unknown.

Treatment described: roughly ten-day PBMC culture with coronavirus spike peptide pools or control peptides (ViraFEST assay). CD4+ T cells of the unexposed donor were collected before the COVID-19 pandemic (2011-2018). Using peptide pools, antigen-specific T cells were expanded in ViraFEST before TCRs were sequenced. Sequenced input: CD4+ T cells from blood, cultured in vitro. The chain employs TRBV11-2 and TRBJ1-1, with D hard to call. The receptor comes from a human donor in good health. CDR3 sequence: CASSLTRNTEAFF. The CDR3, as DNA: TGTGCCAGCAGCTTAACCCGGAACACTGAAGCTTTCTTT.